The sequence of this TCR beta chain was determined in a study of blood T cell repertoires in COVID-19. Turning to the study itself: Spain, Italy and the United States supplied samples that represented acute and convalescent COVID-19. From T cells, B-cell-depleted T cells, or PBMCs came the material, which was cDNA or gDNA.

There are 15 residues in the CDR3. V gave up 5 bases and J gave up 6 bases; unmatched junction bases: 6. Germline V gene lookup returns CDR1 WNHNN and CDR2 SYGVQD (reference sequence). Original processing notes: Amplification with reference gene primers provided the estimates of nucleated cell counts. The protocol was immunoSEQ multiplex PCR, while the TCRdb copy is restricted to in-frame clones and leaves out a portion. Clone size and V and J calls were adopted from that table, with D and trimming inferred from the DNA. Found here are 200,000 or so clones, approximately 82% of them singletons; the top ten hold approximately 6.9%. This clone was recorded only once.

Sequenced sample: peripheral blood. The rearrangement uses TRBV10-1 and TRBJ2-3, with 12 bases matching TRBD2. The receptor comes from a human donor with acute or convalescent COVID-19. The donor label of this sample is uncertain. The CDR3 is CASSRGLAGMDTQYF. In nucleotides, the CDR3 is TGCGCCAGCAGTCGCGGACTAGCGGGAATGGATACGCAGTATTTT.